One T cell receptor beta chain is described in this entry. This specimen belongs to a study of control samples from healthy donors and cancer patients. Germline V gene sequence: CDR1 SGHAT, CDR2 FQNNGV. The CDR3 is 13 amino acids. Trimming cost V 1 base and J 0 bases, with 3 bases left between them. Only in-frame clones appear in the TCRdb table, and some are missing; sequencing was by immunoSEQ multiplex PCR. The repertoire includes about 180,000 clones, about 91% of them detected once, and just over 2% sits in the top ten. The sequenced material came from blood. The clonotype originates from a woman between 40 and 50 years old in good health. The V gene is TRBV11-2, the J gene TRBJ2-5; D unresolved. CDR3 region: CASSLGYQETQYF. Written as DNA, the CDR3 is TGTGCCAGCAGCTTAGGCTACCAAGAGACCCAGTACTTC.